A single sample is the source of the 28 T cell receptor beta chains below, sequenced in a study of Ad26.COV2.S vaccination and SARS-CoV-2 variants (dated by TCRdb to the early 2020s). What this sample's treatment or condition label stands for: 19 received Ad26.COV2.S at low or high dose, single or two shots; about 5 received placebo; per-sample allocation not given. Repertoires of vaccine and placebo recipients were sequenced from samples collected on day 63 after the first injection. The library was built by means of the immunoSEQ multiplex PCR assay. TCRdb carries this immuneACCESS record with in-frame sequences only. Its versions omit some clonotypes, under half of them owing to an unresolved V gene in the studies checked, with the rest unexplained. The sample profile shows hundreds of thousands of clones; around 89% of them were found once. About 4.6% of the sample goes to the ten largest clones.

The specimen was peripheral blood, collected in a trial of Ad26.COV2.S vaccine versus placebo. The receptors here all came from a person aged 18-60 years who received the Ad26.COV2.S COVID-19 vaccine or a placebo.

This clone has just one count. V gene TRBV6-1 combines with J gene TRBJ2-7; 8 bases map to TRBD1. The germline CDR1 and CDR2 sequences are MNHNS and SASEGT. The CDR3 consists of 17 residues. The ends lost 0 bases at V and 6 bases at J; junction bases unmatched: 13. The CDR3 bases are TGTGCCAGCAGTGAAGCTGTACCGGGACAGGAAGGTTCCGAGCAGTACTTC. Protein sequence: CASSEAVPGQEGSEQYF.

This CDR3 reads CASSLGTRETQYF. CDR3 DNA: TGTGCCAGCAGCCTCGGGACTAGAGAGACCCAGTACTTC. The chain combines TRBV12-3 or TRBV12-4 with TRBJ2-5; the match to TRBD2 covers 8 bases. This CDR3 spans 13 amino acids. Unmatched junction bases numbered 4, after V lost 6 bases and J lost 4 bases.

The gene calls are TRBV7-9 and TRBJ1-2; 7 bases map to TRBD1. CDR3 size: 15 residues. The germline gives CDR1 SEHNR, CDR2 FQNEAQ (reference sequence). Trimming at V came to 5 bases and at J to 3 bases, leaving 9 bases not matched to a gene. The CDR3 DNA follows: TGTGCCAGCAGCCGTGGGGACAGCAGCCACTATGGCTACACCTTC. It translates to CASSRGDSSHYGYTF.

The genes are TRBV5-6 and TRBJ2-7; no clear D gene. This CDR3 region has 15 residues. From germline, CDR1 is SGHDT and CDR2 YYEEEE. The V end was cut by 2 bases, the J end by 2 bases, with 14 bases between. CDR3 coding DNA: TGTGCCAGCAGCTTTTCCCGGACCCTCCCCTACGAGCAGTACTTC. Protein: CASSFSRTLPYEQYF.

The chain recombines TRBV7-9 with TRBJ2-5, with D maybe TRBD1 (5 bases). Deletions cut 1 base from V and 5 bases from J, with 11 bases between. Germline V gene data show CDR1 as SEHNR and CDR2 as FQNEAQ (reference sequence). The CDR3 runs 14 residues. The CDR3 loop is CASSLVLKGETQYF. The CDR3 DNA sequence: TGTGCCAGCAGCTTAGTTTTGAAGGGGGAGACCCAGTACTTC.

The chain combines TRBV7-3 with TRBJ1-1; D unclear. V dropped 6 bases and J dropped 10 bases, with 12 bases sitting between them. Germline lookup yields CDR1 SGHTA and CDR2 FQGTGA. The CDR3 runs 11 residues. The CDR3 nucleotides read TGTGCCAGCAGAGGCAGCAAGGCAGCTTTCTTT. Translating it yields CASRGSKAAFF.

CDR3 amino acids: CASSSGGGVNEQFF. CDR3 bases: TGTGCCAGCAGCTCCGGAGGGGGCGTGAATGAGCAGTTCTTC. The J gene is TRBJ2-1, the V gene TRBV5-4, with a weak D call TRBD1 (7 bases). V shed 3 bases and J shed 7 bases, with 14 bases lying between them. CDR1 is SGHNT, CDR2 YYREEE, per germline (reference sequence). The length of the CDR3 is 14 residues.

This CDR3 reads CASSPRRIMNTEAFF. The DNA of the CDR3 is TGCGCCAGCAGCCCTAGACGGATCATGAACACTGAAGCTTTCTTT. This chain uses TRBV5-1 with TRBJ1-1; no clear D. The germline gives CDR1 SGHRS, CDR2 YFSETQ. V was clipped by 4 bases and J by 0 bases, with 13 bases between them. CDR3 length: 15 amino acids.

The genes are TRBV6-1 and TRBJ2-7, with D perhaps TRBD1 (6 bases). V lost 1 base and J lost 3, with 19 bases in between. Germline CDR1 reads MNHNS; CDR2 reads SASEGT. The CDR3 is 17 amino acids. CDR3 region: CASSEGFGGRGLYEQYF. The CDR3 nucleotides read TGTGCCAGCAGTGAAGGTTTTGGGGGCAGGGGCCTCTACGAGCAGTACTTC.

The chain links TRBV7-2 to TRBJ2-1, with D possibly TRBD2 on 6 matching bases. Germline V gives CDR1 SGHTA, CDR2 FQGNSA. The CDR3 runs to 14 residues. Deletions cut 7 bases from V and 5 bases from J, with 15 bases between. This chain's CDR3 is CASNQQTSHNEQFF. CDR3 sequence (DNA): TGTGCCAGCAACCAACAAACTAGCCACAATGAGCAGTTCTTC.

The V call is TRBV18, the J call TRBJ1-1; possibly TRBD1 for D (6 bases). V shed 4 bases and J shed 2 bases, with 11 bases lying between them. The CDR3 consists of 14 residues. CDR1 KGHSH and CDR2 LQKENI come from the germline V gene. The CDR3 sequence is CASSLIQGNTEAFF. The CDR3 nucleotides read TGTGCCAGCTCACTTATACAGGGAAACACTGAAGCTTTCTTT.

The chain uses TRBV30 and TRBJ1-2; D is ambiguous. Germline CDR1 reads GTSNPN; CDR2 reads SVGIG (reference sequence). V was pared by 1 base and J by 11 bases, with 11 bases between. CDR3 size: 11 residues. The CDR3 DNA reads as TGTGCCTGGAGTGGTAAAGGGTGGTACACCTTC. Encoded protein: CAWSGKGWYTF. The entire variable domain, with the rest obtained from reference TRBV30 and TRBJ1-2, is as follows: SQTIHQWPATLVQPVGSPLSLECTVEGTSNPNLYWYRQAAGRGLQLLFYSVGIGQISSEVPQNLSASRPQDRQFILSSKKLLLSDSGFYLCAWSGKGWYTFGSGTRLTVV.

There are many counts of this clone. This chain's CDR3 is CASSPLPTPSAPNTEAFF. CDR3 sequence (DNA): TGCGCCAGCAGTCCTCTACCGACACCGAGCGCCCCGAACACTGAAGCTTTCTTT. The V and J genes are TRBV5-1 and TRBJ1-1; D not certain. With 5 bases removed from V and 1 base from J, the gap between germline ends came to 24 bases. CDR3 length: 18 amino acids. CDR1 and CDR2 (germline): SGHRS, YFSETQ.

The chain is built from TRBV5-1 and TRBJ2-6; D remains ambiguous. The CDR3 runs to 15 residues. V lost 0 bases and J 4 bases, leaving 8 bases between the germline ends. CDR1 is SGHRS and CDR2 is YFSETQ in the germline V gene. The CDR3 region has the DNA TGCGCCAGCAGCTTGGCCTACTCCGGGGCCAACGTCCTGACTTTC. Amino acids: CASSLAYSGANVLTF.

The CDR3 region has the DNA TGTGCCAGCAAGGAGGGGGAGGGCATTCAGTACTTC. Its protein is CASKEGEGIQYF. The chain recombines TRBV28 with TRBJ2-4, with D possibly being TRBD2 (7 bases). Germline CDR1 MDHEN, CDR2 SYDVKM. This CDR3 region has 12 residues. V was clipped by 7 bases and J by 9 bases, with 13 bases between them.

Written as DNA, the CDR3 is TGCGCCAGCAGCCAAGAACGACAGGACTACAATGAGCAGTTCTTC. It is translated as CASSQERQDYNEQFF. The genes are TRBV5-1 and TRBJ2-1; D may be TRBD1 (6 bases). The CDR3 has 15 residues. Germline V gene sequence: CDR1 SGHRS, CDR2 YFSETQ. Deletions cut 4 bases from V and 3 bases from J, with 14 bases between.

The chain is built from TRBV5-1 and TRBJ1-1; 12 positions match TRBD1. The V and J ends lost 4 bases and 0 bases, in that order; junction bases with no gene match: 4. Germline values: CDR1 SGHRS, CDR2 YFSETQ. The CDR3 has 16 residues. CDR3 protein: CASSNRDRGLNTEAFF. The CDR3 nucleotides read TGCGCCAGCAGCAACCGGGACAGGGGGCTGAACACTGAAGCTTTCTTT.

This clone has a single count. This chain connects TRBV19 to TRBJ2-3, with 10 bases that match TRBD2. The CDR3 has 15 amino acids. Trimming cost V 6 bases and J 1 base; bases outside gene matches: 4. CDR1 is LNHDA, CDR2 SQIVND, per germline (reference sequence). This CDR3 is CASSWGTSGTDTQYF. CDR3 in DNA: TGTGCCAGTAGCTGGGGGACTAGCGGCACAGATACGCAGTATTTT.

This rearrangement joins TRBV6-4 to TRBJ1-1; 9 bases map to TRBD1. The J segment lost 2 bases and the V segment lost 2 bases, leaving 3 bases of the junction unmatched. The CDR3 consists of 15 residues. Germline loops: CDR1 MRHNA, CDR2 SNTAGT. The CDR3 sequence is CASSDGTGRNTEAFF. The CDR3 DNA is TGTGCCAGCAGTGACGGGACAGGGAGAAACACTGAAGCTTTCTTT.

The V gene is TRBV10-3, the J gene TRBJ2-2; D tentatively reads TRBD1 or TRBD2 (5 bases each). Germline CDR1 is ENHRY and CDR2 is SYGVKD. This CDR3 has 14 amino acids. CDR3 sequence reads: CASGTGPLTGELFF. The CDR3 DNA reads TGTGCATCCGGGACGGGACCACTTACCGGGGAGCTGTTTTTT.

V and J are TRBV29-1 and TRBJ2-2, with no clear D. This CDR3 has 12 residues. Germline values: CDR1 SQVTM, CDR2 ANQGSEA. As DNA, the CDR3 is TGCACCGTACAAAAAACTACCGGGGAGCTGTTTTTT. Amino acid sequence: CTVQKTTGELFF.

The chain links TRBV5-1 to TRBJ1-2; TRBD1 aligns across 10 bases. Germline V CDR1 and CDR2: SGHRS, YFSETQ. With 4 bases clipped from V and 6 bases from J, the junction kept 6 bases outside the gene matches. The CDR3 is made up of 14 amino acids. CDR3 protein: CASSQSGQGDGYTF. CDR3 in DNA: TGCGCCAGCAGCCAATCTGGACAGGGGGATGGCTACACCTTC.

The chain has TRBV25-1 and TRBJ1-4; D is uncertain. This CDR3 is built from 12 residues. CDR1 MGHDK and CDR2 SYGVNS come from the germline V gene. V was cut by 2 bases and J by 8 bases, with 6 bases left in between. The CDR3 nucleotides read TGTGCCAGCAGTGAAGGGCCGGAAAAACTGTTTTTT. This translates into CASSEGPEKLFF.

The rearrangement uses TRBV6-2 or TRBV6-3 and TRBJ2-1, with a possible D match to TRBD1 (6 bases). The germline V gene has CDR1 MNHEY and CDR2 SVGEGT. V lost 5 bases, J lost 1 base, and 12 bases lay in between. The CDR3 consists of 15 residues. CDR3 residues: CASSGEQGSYNEQFF. The CDR3 region has the DNA TGTGCCAGCAGTGGAGAACAGGGATCCTACAATGAGCAGTTCTTC.

The CDR3 nucleotides are TGTGCCAGCAGTGAATGGGGGGCAGGGGCTAACAATGAGCAGTTCTTC. Protein product: CASSEWGAGANNEQFF. The chain joins TRBV6-1 to TRBJ2-1, with D possibly being TRBD1 or TRBD2 (6 bases each). The CDR3 has 16 residues. Germline lookup yields CDR1 MNHNS and CDR2 SASEGT. Trimming pared 2 bases from V and 5 bases from J, leaving 16 bases between.

In nucleotides, the CDR3 is TGTGCCAGCAGCGACCAGGTTTACACTGAAGCTTTCTTT. Protein: CASSDQVYTEAFF. This chain connects TRBV2 to TRBJ1-1; no clear D gene. CDR1 and CDR2 from the germline V gene are SNHLY and FYNNEI. The CDR3 totals 13 residues. Trimming took 6 bases from V and 3 from J, leaving 11 bases between them.

The V call is TRBV9, the J call TRBJ2-1; 7 bases agree with TRBD2. V lost 0 bases to trimming and J lost 9 bases; unmatched junction nucleotides: 9. The CDR3 loop spans 15 amino acids. Germline V gene sequence: CDR1 SGDLS, CDR2 YYNGEE. DNA for the CDR3: TGTGCCAGCAGCGTAGACATAGCGGGCGGCGGTGAGCAGTTCTTC. As protein: CASSVDIAGGGEQFF.

The V and J genes are TRBV9 and TRBJ1-3; D is unclear. From germline, CDR1 is SGDLS and CDR2 YYNGEE. This CDR3 is 15 amino acids long. Trimming shortened V by 3 bases and J by 2 bases, and 12 bases separated the two germline ends. CDR3 DNA: TGTGCCAGCAGCGCATCCGAGGATGCTGGAAACACCATATATTTT. Its translation: CASSASEDAGNTIYF.